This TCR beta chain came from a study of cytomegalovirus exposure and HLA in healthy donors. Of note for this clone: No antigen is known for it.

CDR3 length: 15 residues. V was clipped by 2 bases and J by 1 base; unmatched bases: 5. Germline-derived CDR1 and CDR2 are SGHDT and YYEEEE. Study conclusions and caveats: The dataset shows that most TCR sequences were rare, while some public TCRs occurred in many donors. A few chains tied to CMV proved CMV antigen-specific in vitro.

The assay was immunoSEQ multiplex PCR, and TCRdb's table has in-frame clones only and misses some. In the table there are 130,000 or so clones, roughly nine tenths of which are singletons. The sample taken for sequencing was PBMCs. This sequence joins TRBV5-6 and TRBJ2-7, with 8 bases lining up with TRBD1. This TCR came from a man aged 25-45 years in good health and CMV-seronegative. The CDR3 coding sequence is TGTGCCAGCAGCTTAGGACAGGGCTTTTCCTACGAGCAGTACTTC. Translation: CASSLGQGFSYEQYF. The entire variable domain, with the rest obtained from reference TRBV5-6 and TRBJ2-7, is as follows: DAGVTQSPTHLIKTRGQQVTLRCSPKSGHDTVSWYQQALGQGPQFIFQYYEEEERQRGNFPDRFSGHQFPNYSSELNVNALLLGDSALYLCASSLGQGFSYEQYFGPGTRLTVT.